This T cell receptor (beta chain) comes out of a study of blood T cells in healthy people across ages. Primed by a sample-barcoded 5' primer and a J-beta primer mix, a second PCR proceeded for roughly 7 to 12 cycles. TCRdb reanalysed the 5' RACE reads using MiXCR and keeps one entry per CDR3 protein. The data contain 650,000 to 800,000 distinct CDR3 sequences, 44% of them singletons. This clonotype was recorded at least ten times. The length of the CDR3 is 12 residues. CDR1 is SEHNR and CDR2 is FQNEAQ in the germline V gene (reference sequence). The V and J ends lost 2 bases and 5 bases respectively, with 7 bases between them.

The sequence derives from a man aged 55 to 69 in good health. What was sequenced was blood. The chain joins TRBV7-9 to TRBJ2-7; D is ambiguous. The CDR3 sequence is CASSLIFHEQYF. DNA for the CDR3: TGTGCCAGCAGCTTAATATTCCACGAGCAGTACTTC.